A single sample gave rise to the 29 T cell receptor beta chains below, sequenced in a study of blood T cell repertoires in COVID-19 (dated by TCRdb to 2019 to 2021). The library relied on the immunoSEQ multiplex PCR assay. The clones in this table, taken by TCRdb from immuneACCESS, are in-frame only. Not every clone is retained; where verified, under half of the shortfall comes from an unresolved V gene, and the cause of the rest is unknown. The sample includes approximately 210,000 clones, with more than 75% observed a single time. Together, the top ten hold about 17% of the sample. The material sequenced was PBMCs or T cells enriched from blood (not recorded which). The receptors shown here come from a woman aged 45-65 years with acute COVID-19.

J is TRBJ1-3 and V is TRBV9; D gene uncertain. The V end was cut by 0 bases, the J end by 5 bases, with 9 bases between. The V gene's germline CDR1 is SGDLS and CDR2 YYNGEE. CDR3 size: 14 residues. The CDR3 region is CASSVDLGRNTIYF. The CDR3 DNA follows: TGTGCCAGCAGCGTAGATCTGGGCCGAAACACCATATATTTT.

The chain combines TRBV7-3 with TRBJ2-3; TRBD2 is a possible D gene (5 bases). Trimming cost V 5 bases and J 4 bases, with 16 bases left between them. This CDR3 is 15 amino acids long. Germline CDR1 and CDR2: SGHTA and FQGTGA. The CDR3 nucleotides read TGTGCCAGCAGCCAAGGTGGACTGGAGGCAGATACGCAGTATTTT. Translation: CASSQGGLEADTQYF.

The count of this clone is one. This sequence joins TRBV27 and TRBJ1-2, with 7 bases identical to TRBD1. J was trimmed by 4 bases and V by 0 bases; bases with no gene match: 8. Germline V gene data show CDR1 as MNHEY and CDR2 as SMNVEV (reference sequence). The CDR3 consists of 16 residues. CDR3 protein: CASSLSGAGQPYGYTF. CDR3 in DNA: TGTGCCAGCAGTTTATCAGGGGCGGGACAGCCCTATGGCTACACCTTC.

The gene calls are TRBV12-3 or TRBV12-4 and TRBJ2-1; D ambiguous. V dropped 5 bases and J dropped 7 bases, with 6 bases sitting between them. The CDR3 has 11 amino acids. This CDR3 reads CASSPRNEQFF. The CDR3 DNA sequence: TGTGCCAGCAGTCCGAGAAATGAGCAGTTCTTC.

Written as DNA, the CDR3 is TGCGCCAGCAGCCGGACAGGGGTAAACACCATATATTTT. Translation gives CASSRTGVNTIYF. The chain joins TRBV5-1 to TRBJ1-3; 9 positions match TRBD1. The CDR3 has 13 residues. Germline CDR1 is SGHRS and CDR2 is YFSETQ. V lost 4 bases to trimming and J lost 6 bases; unmatched junction nucleotides: 2.

This clone was observed a handful of times. V usage is TRBV3-1 (or the pseudogene TRBV3-2) and J usage is TRBJ1-4; no firm D call. Deletions cut 2 bases from V and 4 bases from J, with 11 bases between. The CDR3 length is 15 residues. The germline V gene has CDR1 LGHDT and CDR2 YNNKEL (reference sequence). The CDR3 DNA reads TGTGCCAGCAGCCAACGAGGGATGGGTAATGAAAAACTGTTTTTT. Its protein product is CASSQRGMGNEKLFF.

The rearrangement joins TRBV11-2 to TRBJ1-1, with D perhaps matching TRBD1 (6 bases). Germline assignment: CDR1 SGHAT and CDR2 FQNNGV. This CDR3 is built from 14 residues. V lost 6 bases, J lost 2 bases, and 13 bases lay in between. The CDR3, as DNA: TGTGCCAGCAGGTTTACAGGGACCAACACTGAAGCTTTCTTT. Translated: CASRFTGTNTEAFF. Full variable domain (outside the CDR3, taken from reference TRBV11-2 and TRBJ1-1): EAGVAQSPRYKIIEKRQSVAFWCNPISGHATLYWYQQILGQGPKLLIQFQNNGVVDDSQLPKDRFSAERLKGVDSTLKIQPAKLEDSAVYLCASRFTGTNTEAFFGQGTRLTVV.

The chain has TRBV27 and TRBJ1-4, with D tentatively TRBD1 (6 bases). Per the germline V gene, CDR1 is MNHEY and CDR2 is SMNVEV (reference sequence). Trimming shortened V by 6 bases and J by 4 bases, and 15 bases separated the two germline ends. This CDR3 comprises 15 residues. The CDR3 loop is CASRRGGGLNEKLFF. As DNA, the CDR3 is TGTGCCAGCAGACGAGGGGGGGGTCTTAATGAAAAACTGTTTTTT.

Turning to this clone: This same CDR3 is encoded by further DNA sequences in the sample. This rearrangement joins TRBV9 to TRBJ2-7, with D tentatively TRBD1 (6 bases). Germline loops: CDR1 SGDLS, CDR2 YYNGEE. Trimming took 8 bases from V and 3 from J, leaving 9 bases between them. The CDR3 runs to 11 residues. This CDR3 is CASPRGYEQYV. The CDR3 region has the DNA TGTGCCAGTCCCAGGGGCTACGAGCAGTACGTC.

The chain employs TRBV19 and TRBJ2-2; D is unclear. Trimming left V 6 bases short and J 3 bases short, with 8 bases between. CDR1 and CDR2 from the germline V gene are LNHDA and SQIVND (reference sequence). The CDR3 is 13 residues long. CDR3: CASSSQYTGELFF. The CDR3 DNA reads TGTGCCAGTAGCTCACAATACACCGGGGAGCTGTTTTTT.

This chain connects TRBV7-9 to TRBJ1-1, with 7 bases lining up with TRBD1. The CDR3 contains 14 residues. Losses at the gene ends were 5 bases for V and 5 bases for J; bases not matched to a gene: 8. Germline CDR1 SEHNR, CDR2 FQNEAQ (reference sequence). Written as DNA, the CDR3 is TGTGCCAGCAGCACCCACAGGGGTGGAACTGAAGCTTTCTTT. It encodes CASSTHRGGTEAFF.

This chain uses TRBV7-2 with TRBJ1-6; D possibly corresponds to TRBD1 (6 bases). V lost 1 base to trimming and J lost 6 bases, with 10 bases between them. Germline V lookup: CDR1 SGHTA, CDR2 FQGNSA. CDR3 size: 15 residues. CDR3 residues: CASSLDRVGNSPLHF. CDR3 sequence (DNA): TGTGCCAGCAGCTTAGACAGGGTCGGTAATTCACCCCTCCACTTT.

The chain couples TRBV6-5 to TRBJ1-2; 7 nucleotides align to TRBD1. Unmatched junction bases numbered 1, after V lost 0 bases and J lost 3 bases. The CDR3 consists of 14 residues. The V gene's germline CDR1 is MNHEY and CDR2 SVGAGI. The CDR3 loop reads CASSYSQGHYGYTF. The CDR3 region has the DNA TGTGCCAGCAGTTACTCACAGGGGCACTATGGCTACACCTTC.

The rearrangement joins TRBV7-2 to TRBJ2-1; tentatively, D is TRBD1 (6 bases). The CDR3 runs to 12 residues. Germline V gene lookup returns CDR1 SGHTA and CDR2 FQGNSA. V lost 4 bases and J lost 14, with 15 bases in between. CDR3 nucleotides: TGTGCCAGCAGCTCCAGACAGGCCCCCGAGTTCTTC. This encodes CASSSRQAPEFF.

The chain joins TRBV7-8 to TRBJ1-2, with TRBD1 identical over 8 bases. This CDR3 region has 16 residues. The germline CDR1 and CDR2 sequences are SGHVS and FQNEAQ. V lost 3 bases to trimming and J lost 5 bases; unmatched junction nucleotides: 11. CDR3 in DNA: TGTGCCAGCAGCTTTTCTCAGGGGGCGACTGGGTATGGCTACACCTTC. Its protein product is CASSFSQGATGYGYTF. The variable domain in full, completed from reference TRBV7-8 and TRBJ1-2, reads GAGVSQSPRYKVAKRGQDVALRCDPISGHVSLFWYQQALGQGPEFLTYFQNEAQLDKSGLPSDRFFAERPEGSVSTLKIQRTQQEDSAVYLCASSFSQGATGYGYTFGSGTRLTVV.

J is TRBJ1-3 and V is TRBV13, with D perhaps TRBD1 (5 bases). The CDR3 is made up of 16 amino acids. V shed 5 bases and J shed 2 bases, with 16 bases lying between them. Germline values: CDR1 PRHDT, CDR2 FYEKMQ (reference sequence). The CDR3 DNA is TGTGCCAGCAGCCCTAGTTGGGGCAACGCTGGAAACACCATATATTTT. Protein: CASSPSWGNAGNTIYF.

The V and J genes are TRBV6-2 or TRBV6-3 and TRBJ2-3; a weak D match, TRBD2 (5 bases). The CDR3 sequence is 16 residues long. CDR1 MNHEY and CDR2 SVGEGT come from the germline V gene. V lost 4 bases and J 5 bases, leaving 19 bases between the germline ends. CDR3 region: CASSSPFRLRGDTQYF. The CDR3 DNA is TGTGCCAGCAGTTCCCCGTTTCGACTCCGGGGAGATACGCAGTATTTT.

This chain connects TRBV4-1 to TRBJ2-3, with TRBD2 matching over 9 bases. The germline V gene encodes CDR1 MGHRA and CDR2 YSYEKL. CDR3 length equals 18 residues. The ends lost 1 base at V and 0 bases at J; junction bases unmatched: 8. CDR3 amino acids: CASSQVGTAGGSTDTQYF. The CDR3 DNA sequence: TGCGCCAGCAGCCAAGTGGGGACAGCGGGGGGAAGCACAGATACGCAGTATTTT.

The chain carries TRBV6-5 and TRBJ1-2; D possibly corresponds to TRBD1 (5 bases). V lost 7 bases and J lost 8, with 20 bases in between. This CDR3 has 14 amino acids. Germline values: CDR1 MNHEY, CDR2 SVGAGI. The CDR3 loop reads CASTPQPGVGGYTF. In DNA form, the CDR3 reads TGTGCCAGCACCCCCCAACCGGGGGTCGGAGGCTACACCTTC.

The J gene is TRBJ1-6, the V gene TRBV30; 7 nucleotides agree with TRBD1. V was clipped by 3 bases and J by 13 bases; unmatched bases: 6. This CDR3 contains 12 residues. Germline loops: CDR1 GTSNPN, CDR2 SVGIG (reference sequence). The CDR3: CAWRPGGTPLHF. The CDR3 coding sequence is TGTGCCTGGAGGCCAGGGGGGACGCCCCTCCACTTT.

This chain uses TRBV6-5 with TRBJ1-2; 7 nucleotides agree with TRBD1. V lost 4 bases, J lost 2 bases, and 7 bases stayed unmatched. CDR3 length equals 15 residues. Germline CDR1 and CDR2: MNHEY and SVGAGI. CDR3 loop: CASSSPWTGNYGYTF. As DNA, the CDR3 is TGTGCCAGCAGTTCTCCCTGGACAGGCAACTATGGCTACACCTTC.

This clone was seen a single time. A much larger clone is a single base away; this may be a read error. V gene TRBV7-8 combines with J gene TRBJ1-2; 7 nucleotides line up with TRBD1. The CDR3 loop spans 13 amino acids. In germline, CDR1 is SGHVS, CDR2 FQNEAQ. V shed 4 bases, J shed 4 bases, and the junction held 3 bases outside the gene matches. The CDR3 reads CASSSGQLYGYTF. The CDR3, as DNA: TGTGCCAGCAGCTCGGGACAGCTCTATGGCTACACCTTC.

This chain's CDR3 is CASSPDTNSYEQYV. The CDR3 DNA sequence: TGTGCCAGCTCTCCGGACACAAACTCCTACGAGCAGTACGTC. The V and J genes are TRBV18 and TRBJ2-7, with D possibly TRBD1 on 5 matching bases. Between the trimmed V and J ends, which lost 6 bases and 0 bases, there was a span of 12 bases. The CDR3 is 14 residues long. The germline CDR1 and CDR2 sequences are KGHSH and LQKENI.

The chain is built from TRBV4-3 and TRBJ1-5; 8 bases line up with TRBD1. Germline CDR1 is LGHNA and CDR2 is YSLEER. The CDR3 consists of 15 residues. V shed 0 bases, J shed 7 bases, and the junction held 5 bases outside the gene matches. The CDR3 loop reads CASSQDLDRAQPQHF. Here the CDR3 DNA reads TGCGCCAGCAGCCAAGATTTGGACAGGGCCCAGCCCCAGCATTTT.

This clone occurred once. The chain couples TRBV4-2 to TRBJ2-1, with D possibly being TRBD1 (6 bases). The CDR3 is made up of 15 amino acids. Germline CDR1 reads LGHNA; CDR2 reads YNFKEQ. The V and J ends lost 4 bases and 0 bases respectively, with 10 bases between them. The CDR3 protein is CASSPGQSSYNEQFF. Written as DNA, the CDR3 is TGTGCCAGCAGCCCCGGACAGTCCTCCTACAATGAGCAGTTCTTC.

This clone occurred once. The gene calls are TRBV23-1 and TRBJ2-7; 10 positions match TRBD1. TRBV23-1 is an open reading frame, and its role is uncertain. V was clipped by 0 bases and J by 5 bases; unmatched bases: 13. The CDR3 spans 18 residues. The DNA of the CDR3 is TGCGCCAGCAGTCAATCCCCGGCCGGGGACAGGGGATCCCACGAGCAGTACGTC. Translation: CASSQSPAGDRGSHEQYV.

This chain uses TRBV19 with TRBJ2-4; TRBD2 aligns across 10 bases. The germline CDR1 and CDR2 sequences are LNHDA and SQIVND (reference sequence). V shed 2 bases, J shed 0 bases, and the junction held 1 base outside the gene matches. The CDR3 has 16 amino acids. The CDR3 spells CASSILAGVAKNIQYF. DNA for the CDR3: TGTGCCAGTAGTATACTAGCGGGGGTAGCCAAAAACATTCAGTACTTC.

This rearrangement joins TRBV10-1 to TRBJ2-1; possible D gene TRBD1, 6 bases. V lost 0 bases and J 13 bases, leaving 7 bases between the germline ends. This CDR3 comprises 11 residues. In germline, CDR1 is WNHNN, CDR2 SYGVQD (reference sequence). The CDR3 is CASSESDRQFF. The CDR3 DNA reads TGCGCCAGCAGTGAGTCGGACAGACAGTTCTTC.

This sequence joins TRBV18 and TRBJ1-3, with 9 bases aligning to TRBD1. Germline CDR1 KGHSH, CDR2 LQKENI. The J segment lost 6 bases and the V segment lost 4 bases, leaving 4 bases of the junction unmatched. This CDR3 region has 14 residues. Here the CDR3 DNA reads TGTGCCAGCTCACTTACAGGGGGCGAAAACACCATATATTTT. This sequence encodes CASSLTGGENTIYF.